This T cell receptor beta chain was obtained from a study of T cells after yellow fever vaccination. Study-wide background: Low-cell-number fractions underwent preparation using SMART-Seq v4 Ultra Low Input. General study findings and limits: CD4 and CD8 compartments shared a small share of clonotypes, likely from convergent recombination.

This clonotype was counted a few times. As yet, its antigen is unknown. A process of 5'RACE template switching, which added a universal primer site and UMIs, was used to make TCR cDNA. MiXCR, run by TCRdb on the 5' RACE reads, gives a single entry per CDR3 protein. Counted here are about 340,000 distinct CDR3 sequences, around 13% occurring once; the ten biggest clones make up about 3%. The V gene's germline CDR1 is KGHSH and CDR2 LQKENI. The CDR3 runs to 14 residues. V lost 1 base to trimming and J lost 5 bases, with 12 bases between them. The sequenced sample was CD4+ T cells sorted from PBMCs, obtained 15 days after the yellow fever booster vaccination. The V gene is TRBV18, the J gene TRBJ2-7, with D perhaps assigned TRBD1 or TRBD2 (5 bases each). The TCR sequence derives from a man aged 18 to 29 who received the YFV17D yellow fever vaccine. CDR3 protein: CASSPLGVRDEQYF. CDR3 coding DNA: TGTGCCAGCTCACCACTGGGGGTGCGGGACGAGCAGTACTTC.